Following are 21 T cell receptor beta chains from one sample sequenced in a study of cytomegalovirus exposure and HLA in healthy donors. The table came from immunoSEQ multiplex PCR; TCRdb's copy has only in-frame clones and leaves some out. The sample includes 330,000 or so clones, 70% to 90% seen only once; the top ten take around 0.84%. Sequenced material: PBMCs. These receptors came from a woman aged 18 to 35 in good health and CMV-seronegative.

CDR3 sequence reads: CASSQDASTGLNQPQHF. The CDR3 DNA is TGCGCCAGCAGCCAAGATGCGTCTACAGGGTTAAATCAGCCCCAGCATTTT. The chain combines TRBV4-1 with TRBJ1-5; tentative D call: TRBD1 (6 bases). The CDR3 covers 17 residues. V shed 0 bases and J shed 4 bases, with 16 bases lying between them. CDR1 is MGHRA, CDR2 YSYEKL, per germline.

The chain has TRBV10-3 and TRBJ2-7; TRBD1 is a possible D gene (6 bases). The germline CDR1 and CDR2 sequences are ENHRY and SYGVKD. The CDR3 loop spans 12 amino acids. The V end lost 8 bases, the J end lost 5 bases, and 13 bases lay between the germline ends. CDR3: CAIGPRGDEQYF. CDR3 DNA sequence: TGTGCCATCGGGCCCAGGGGCGACGAGCAGTACTTC.

The genes are TRBV5-1 and TRBJ2-1, with 9 bases lining up with TRBD1. V gave up 0 bases and J gave up 5 bases; unmatched junction bases: 9. CDR3 length equals 17 residues. Looked up from germline, CDR1 is SGHRS and CDR2 is YFSETQ. Written as DNA, the CDR3 is TGCGCCAGCAGCTTGGGAATCTTGGACAGGGGCGACAATGAGCAGTTCTTC. It is translated as CASSLGILDRGDNEQFF.

This chain links TRBV5-1 with TRBJ1-1, with 8 bases identical to TRBD1. The CDR3 runs to 14 residues. In germline, CDR1 is SGHRS, CDR2 YFSETQ. V lost 5 bases, J lost 0 bases, and 3 bases stayed unmatched. The DNA for the CDR3 is TGCGCCAGCAGACGACAGGGGCTGAACACTGAAGCTTTCTTT. It specifies CASRRQGLNTEAFF.

In regard to this clone: Sequence at one end of the junction differs from germline and may be a read error. The chain couples TRBV30 to TRBJ1-1; maybe TRBD1 (5 bases). The length of the CDR3 is 13 residues. Germline CDR1 is GTSNPN and CDR2 is SVGIG (reference sequence). The CDR3 region is CAWSTGLNSEAFF. CDR3 in DNA: TGTGCCTGGAGCACAGGATTAAACAGTGAAGCTTTCTTT.

The chain recombines TRBV5-6 with TRBJ2-1, with TRBD1 as a possible D gene (5 bases). Trimming pared 4 bases from V and 5 bases from J, leaving 10 bases between. Germline CDR1 reads SGHDT; CDR2 reads YYEEEE. This CDR3 comprises 13 residues. CDR3 sequence: CASSPTQDNEQFF. The CDR3 DNA reads as TGTGCCAGCAGCCCGACACAGGACAATGAGCAGTTCTTC.

This chain links TRBV4-2 with TRBJ1-2, with TRBD1 matching 7 bases. J gave up 4 bases and V 0 bases, and 5 bases lay outside the gene matches. The CDR3 contains 15 residues. CDR1 is LGHNA, CDR2 YNFKEQ, per germline. The CDR3 reads CASSQERGLFYGYTF. The DNA for the CDR3 is TGTGCCAGCAGCCAAGAAAGGGGGCTATTCTATGGCTACACCTTC.

Note on this clone: An end of the junction differs from the germline gene, which may be a read error. V is TRBV7-8 and J is TRBJ2-7, with a possible D match to TRBD2 (6 bases). This CDR3 region has 14 residues. Per the germline V gene, CDR1 is SGHVS and CDR2 is FQNEAQ. The chain's CDR3 is CASSLGSGGVEQYF. In DNA, the CDR3 is TGTGCCAGCAGTTTAGGTTCAGGAGGGGTTGAGCAGTACTTC.

This clone came up a few times. The V and J genes are TRBV10-3 and TRBJ1-3; perhaps TRBD1 as D (5 bases). Germline V gene lookup returns CDR1 ENHRY and CDR2 SYGVKD. This CDR3 region has 13 residues. Trimming shortened V by 7 bases and J by 8 bases, and 15 bases separated the two germline ends. The CDR3 here is CAITSDRAYTIYF. As DNA, the CDR3 is TGTGCCATCACCTCAGACAGAGCCTACACCATATATTTT.

The J gene is TRBJ2-7, the V gene TRBV7-8; possibly TRBD1 for D (6 bases). This CDR3 has 16 amino acids. Germline V gene lookup returns CDR1 SGHVS and CDR2 FQNEAQ. The V end was cut by 2 bases, the J end by 5 bases, with 19 bases between. The CDR3 loop is CASSLFGGGTPDEQYF. For the CDR3, the DNA is TGTGCCAGCAGCTTATTCGGAGGTGGGACACCCGACGAGCAGTACTTC.

On this clone itself: The sample holds other DNA sequences that translate to the same CDR3. The chain combines TRBV7-2 with TRBJ1-5, with 8 bases fitting TRBD1. This CDR3 is 15 amino acids long. With 3 bases clipped from V and 4 bases from J, the junction kept 5 bases outside the gene matches. The germline V gene has CDR1 SGHTA and CDR2 FQGNSA. This CDR3 reads CASSFGTGGNQPQHF. CDR3 bases: TGTGCCAGCAGCTTCGGGACAGGTGGTAATCAGCCCCAGCATTTT.

The rearrangement links TRBV10-3 to TRBJ2-5, with D possibly TRBD2 on 6 matching bases. V lost 7 bases to trimming and J lost 2 bases, with 14 bases between them. This CDR3 is built from 14 residues. Germline-derived CDR1 and CDR2 are ENHRY and SYGVKD. CDR3 nucleotide sequence: TGTGCCATCACGAGTAGCGGAGAACAAGAGACCCAGTACTTC. Residues: CAITSSGEQETQYF.

On this clone: The sample holds other DNA sequences that translate to the same CDR3. The chain has TRBV4-3 and TRBJ2-1; 7 bases fit TRBD2. V gave up 4 bases and J gave up 3 bases; unmatched junction bases: 0. CDR3 size: 13 residues. Germline-derived CDR1 and CDR2 are LGHNA and YSLEER. CDR3 nucleotide sequence: TGCGCCAGCAGCCGGGGGGGCTACAATGAGCAGTTCTTC. Amino acid sequence: CASSRGGYNEQFF.

The chain links TRBV5-1 to TRBJ2-3; TRBD2 matches at 8 bases. This CDR3 has 14 residues. The germline gives CDR1 SGHRS, CDR2 YFSETQ. With 4 bases clipped from V and 0 bases from J, the junction kept 1 base outside the gene matches. This CDR3 is CASSSGSSTDTQYF. The CDR3 DNA reads as TGCGCCAGCAGCAGCGGGAGTAGCACAGATACGCAGTATTTT. The full variable domain, with the rest looked up from reference TRBV5-1 and TRBJ2-3, is KAGVTQTPRYLIKTRGQQVTLSCSPISGHRSVSWYQQTPGQGLQFLFEYFSETQRNKGNFPGRFSGRQFSNSRSEMNVSTLELGDSALYLCASSSGSSTDTQYFGPGTRLTVL.

The V call is TRBV25-1, the J call TRBJ1-2, with TRBD1 as a possible D gene (6 bases). The V gene's germline CDR1 is MGHDK and CDR2 SYGVNS. The CDR3 is made up of 14 amino acids. V was shortened by 5 bases and J by 4 bases, with 14 bases between the two germline ends. CDR3 coding DNA: TGTGCCAGCAGTACAGGGTCCGATAGCTATGGCTACACCTTC. Amino acids: CASSTGSDSYGYTF.

This clone was observed a few times. The rearrangement uses TRBV7-9 and TRBJ2-2; TRBD2 might be the D (5 bases). CDR1 and CDR2 from the germline V gene are SEHNR and FQNEAQ (reference sequence). V was shortened by 1 base and J by 0 bases, with 9 bases between the two germline ends. This CDR3 has 16 amino acids. In DNA, the CDR3 is TGTGCCAGCAGCTTAGGGGTCGGGGCGAACACCGGGGAGCTGTTTTTT. This gives the protein CASSLGVGANTGELFF.

The chain links TRBV27 to TRBJ2-7; 11 bases agree with TRBD2. Trimming took 5 bases from V and 5 from J; bases not matched to a gene: 2. This CDR3 region has 13 residues. CDR1 MNHEY and CDR2 SMNVEV come from the germline V gene (reference sequence). The CDR3 DNA follows: TGTGCCAGCAGTCCGGGACTAGCGGACGAGCAGTACTTC. Translation gives CASSPGLADEQYF.

The chain carries TRBV27 and TRBJ2-1; tentative D call: TRBD2 (6 bases). The CDR3 is 14 amino acids. The V and J ends lost 3 bases and 7 bases respectively, with 13 bases between them. Per the germline V gene, CDR1 is MNHEY and CDR2 is SMNVEV (reference sequence). Here the CDR3 reads CASSFQDGRNEQFF. CDR3 nucleotides: TGTGCCAGCAGTTTTCAGGACGGGAGAAATGAGCAGTTCTTC.

The V and J genes are TRBV28 and TRBJ2-7; TRBD2 agrees at 7 bases. This CDR3 is built from 15 residues. The germline CDR1 and CDR2 sequences are MDHEN and SYDVKM. Losses at the gene ends were 6 bases for V and 2 bases for J; bases not matched to a gene: 10. The CDR3 nucleotides are TGTGCCAGCAGGAAACCGGGACTACCAACCTACGAGCAGTACTTC. As protein: CASRKPGLPTYEQYF. The variable domain in full, with the rest retrieved from reference TRBV28 and TRBJ2-7, is DVKVTQSSRYLVKRTGEKVFLECVQDMDHENMFWYRQDPGLGLRLIYFSYDVKMKEKGDIPEGYSVSREKKERFSLILESASTNQTSMYLCASRKPGLPTYEQYFGPGTRLTVT.

The chain links TRBV28 to TRBJ1-2; the match to TRBD1 covers 7 bases. The CDR3 loop spans 14 amino acids. Germline V lookup: CDR1 MDHEN, CDR2 SYDVKM. V was clipped by 4 bases and J by 4 bases; unmatched bases: 6. The CDR3 protein is CASSSRPGGYGYTF. For the CDR3, the DNA is TGTGCCAGCAGTTCCCGCCCAGGGGGCTATGGCTACACCTTC.

This chain links TRBV27 with TRBJ1-5, with D perhaps TRBD1 (6 bases). CDR1 is MNHEY, CDR2 SMNVEV, per germline (reference sequence). This CDR3 is built from 14 residues. The ends were cut back, 5 bases at V and 3 bases at J, with 11 bases in the middle. CDR3 in amino acids: CASSQQGNNQPQHF. The CDR3 DNA follows: TGTGCCAGCAGTCAACAGGGTAACAATCAGCCCCAGCATTTT.